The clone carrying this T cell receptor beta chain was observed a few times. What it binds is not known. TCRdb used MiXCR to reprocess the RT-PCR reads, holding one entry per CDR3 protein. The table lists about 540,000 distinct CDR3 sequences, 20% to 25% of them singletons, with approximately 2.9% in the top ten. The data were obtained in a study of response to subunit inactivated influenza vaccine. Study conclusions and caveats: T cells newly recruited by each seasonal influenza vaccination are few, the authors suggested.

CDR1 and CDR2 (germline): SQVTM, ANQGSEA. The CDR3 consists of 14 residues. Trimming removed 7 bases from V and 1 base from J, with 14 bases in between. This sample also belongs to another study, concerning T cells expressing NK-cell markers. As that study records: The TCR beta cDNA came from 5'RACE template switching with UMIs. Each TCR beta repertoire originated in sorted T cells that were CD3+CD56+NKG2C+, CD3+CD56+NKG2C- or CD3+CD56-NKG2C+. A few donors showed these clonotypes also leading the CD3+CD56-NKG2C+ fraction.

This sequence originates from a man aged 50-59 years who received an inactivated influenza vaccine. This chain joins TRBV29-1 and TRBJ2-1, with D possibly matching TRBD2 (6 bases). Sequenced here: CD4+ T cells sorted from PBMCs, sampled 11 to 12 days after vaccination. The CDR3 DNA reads TGCAGCGGTGGGGGGTCCGGGTCCTACAATGAGCAGTTCTTC. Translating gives CSGGGSGSYNEQFF.